These 23 T cell receptor beta chains share one sample of origin, sequenced in a study of CD8+CD57+ T cells in acquired aplastic anemia. The template used for profiling TCR beta VDJ and CDR3 was genomic DNA. Using its own MiXCR run on the reads, TCRdb lists one record per CDR3 protein. The repertoire holds 200,000 to 300,000 distinct CDR3 sequences, with approximately 82% as singletons. Before being chosen for sequencing, patients had shown CD8+CD57+ cell expansion by flow cytometry. The sequencing input was sorted CD4+, CD8+, or CD8+CD57+ T cells (not recorded which) from PBMCs. The receptors were sampled from a human donor with aplastic anemia.

As to this clonotype: A read error may account for a junction end that differs from germline. The gene calls are TRBV9 and TRBJ2-3, with D tentatively TRBD1 or TRBD2 (5 bases each). The length of the CDR3 is 14 residues. Germline V CDR1 and CDR2: SGDLS, YYNGEE. CDR3 loop: CASSLTGGPDTPHF. The DNA for the CDR3 is TGTGCCAGCAGCTTAACAGGAGGTCCCGATACACCCCATTTT.

The CDR3 spells CAGQGARETQYV. The CDR3 DNA reads as TGTGCCGGCCAGGGGGCCAGGGAGACCCAGTACGTC. The chain is built from TRBV7-9 and TRBJ2-7, with 8 bases identical to TRBD1. CDR3 length equals 12 residues. V was pared by 11 bases and J by 10 bases, with 13 bases of the junction left unmatched. Germline V lookup: CDR1 SEHNR, CDR2 FQNEAQ (reference sequence).

This clonotype came up a few times. J is TRBJ1-2 and V is TRBV29-1; tentative D call: TRBD1 (6 bases). Germline V lookup: CDR1 SQVTM, CDR2 ANQGSEA. V was trimmed by 3 bases and J by 3 bases, leaving 11 bases between them. The CDR3 sequence is 13 residues long. CDR3 in amino acids: CSVDAGADYGYTF. The CDR3 DNA is TGCAGCGTTGATGCGGGGGCTGACTATGGCTACACCTTC.

In regard to this clonotype: The limits of the CDR3 on the DNA are not certain, so only TCRdb's listed CDR3 is given. The chain joins TRBV7-9 to TRBJ1-1; no DNA check was done on the table's D call, TRBD1. Germline V gene data show CDR1 as SEHNR and CDR2 as FQNEAQ (reference sequence). The CDR3 adds up to 15 amino acids, both ends counted. CDR3 sequence: CASSLVAWGNEQFFF.

This rearrangement joins TRBV11-2 to TRBJ2-3; no definite D call. With 5 bases removed from V and 6 bases from J, the gap between germline ends came to 12 bases. CDR3 size: 13 residues. Per germline, CDR1 SGHAT and CDR2 FQNNGV. The CDR3 DNA sequence: TGTGCCAGCAGCCCCTCCGACGGGGATACGCAGTATTTT. Translated: CASSPSDGDTQYF.

This clonotype was observed a single time. The V call is TRBV19, the J call TRBJ2-2, with D unclear. The CDR3 has 16 residues. Germline assignment: CDR1 LNHDA and CDR2 SQIVND (reference sequence). Trimming stripped 2 bases from V and 1 base from J, with 11 bases between. Here the CDR3 DNA reads TGTGCCAGTAGTATACTAGGCCCAAGGAACACCGGGGAGCTGTTTTTT. As protein: CASSILGPRNTGELFF.

The CDR3 loop reads CATSRQGSGNTIYF. CDR3 nucleotides: TGTGCCACCAGCAGACAGGGCTCTGGAAACACCATATATTTT. This rearrangement joins TRBV15 to TRBJ1-3; TRBD1 is a possible D gene (5 bases). V was trimmed by 2 bases and J by 0 bases, leaving 5 bases between them. This CDR3 is 14 amino acids long. Germline assignment: CDR1 LNHNV and CDR2 YYDKDF (reference sequence). Complete variable domain (other parts from reference TRBV15 and TRBJ1-3): DAMVIQNPRYQVTQFGKPVTLSCSQTLNHNVMYWYQQKSSQAPKLLFHYYDKDFNNEADTPDNFQSRRPNTSFCFLDIRSPGLGDTAMYLCATSRQGSGNTIYFGEGSWLTVV.

In regard to this clonotype: A junction boundary mismatches the germline segment, possibly from a read error. The rearrangement uses TRBV7-3 and TRBJ2-1, with a weak D call TRBD2 (6 bases). In germline, CDR1 is SGHTA, CDR2 FQGTGA. This CDR3 has 15 residues. Written as DNA, the CDR3 is TGTGCCAGCAGCATAGCAAGCGGAGGGCACAATGAGCCGTTCTTC. This translates into CASSIASGGHNEPFF.

To note about this clonotype: No conserved phenylalanine or tryptophan ends this CDR3, so it is likely a read error. It is unclear where the CDR3 begins or ends on the DNA, so no DNA is shown, and the CDR3 is as TCRdb lists it. This sequence joins TRBV7-9 and TRBJ2-3; TRBD2 is the table's D call and was not checked against the DNA. From its first to its last residue, the CDR3 has 13 amino acids. The V gene's germline CDR1 is SEHNR and CDR2 FQNEAQ (reference sequence). The CDR3 spells CASSDQGSGGKDV.

V gene TRBV7-2 combines with J gene TRBJ2-3; D possibly uses TRBD1 or TRBD2 (6 bases each). The CDR3 runs to 16 residues. Germline CDR1 and CDR2: SGHTA and FQGNSA. Trimming shortened V by 5 bases and J by 1 base, and 16 bases separated the two germline ends. The CDR3 loop is CASSVGGGRRTDTQYF. CDR3 DNA: TGTGCCAGCAGCGTAGGTGGGGGGCGGCGCACAGATACGCAGTATTTT.

A remark on this clonotype: The DNA is omitted, as the CDR3 cannot be located on it reliably, and the CDR3 follows TCRdb's listing. V and J are TRBV9 and TRBJ2-7; the table's D call of TRBD1 was not tested on the DNA. The CDR3 sequence runs 13 residues, both termini included. Germline CDR1 reads SGDLS; CDR2 reads YYNGEE. CDR3 loop: CASGETGDVQYFV.

Remarks on this clonotype: Germline is not matched at one junction end, which may reflect a read error. This chain joins TRBV29-1 and TRBJ2-1, with 12 nucleotides matching TRBD2. Germline loops: CDR1 SQVTM, CDR2 ANQGSEA. The CDR3 has 15 residues. The CDR3 loop is CGSRLTSGGYNEQFF. The CDR3 nucleotides read TGTGGCAGTAGACTGACTAGCGGGGGCTACAATGAGCAGTTCTTC.

This chain links TRBV7-8 with TRBJ1-1, with 7 bases matching TRBD1. Germline CDR1 is SGHVS and CDR2 is FQNEAQ. CDR3 size: 14 residues. Trimming at V came to 3 bases and at J to 13 bases, leaving 14 bases not matched to a gene. The chain's CDR3 is CASSFHLSGTALFF. CDR3 in DNA: TGTGCCAGCAGCTTTCATCTGTCCGGGACAGCCCTTTTCTTT.

Details on this clonotype: This likely comes from a read error, as the CDR3 has no conserved phenylalanine or tryptophan at its end. No DNA is shown, since the ends of the CDR3 on it are uncertain; the CDR3 is the one TCRdb lists. CDR3 loop: CASSYGGTRGESY. This chain links TRBV7-3 with TRBJ2-1; the D call of TRBD2 is as the table states it, not checked on the DNA. The CDR3 comprises 13 residues, both ends counted. The V gene's germline CDR1 is SGHTA and CDR2 FQGTGA.

On this clonotype itself: The junction shows a germline mismatch at one end, possibly a read error. The chain is built from TRBV7-8 and TRBJ2-7; no firm D call. CDR1 is SGHVS, CDR2 FQNEAQ, per germline. CDR3 length: 14 residues. DNA for the CDR3: TGTGCCAGCAGCTGCCGGGTTACGGCTGGAGAGTTCTTCTTC. It translates to CASSCRVTAGEFFF.

J is TRBJ2-1 and V is TRBV2; 9 bases line up with TRBD2. Looked up from germline, CDR1 is SNHLY and CDR2 is FYNNEI. With 10 bases clipped from V and 12 bases from J, the junction kept 13 bases outside the gene matches. This CDR3 has 13 amino acids. The DNA of the CDR3 is TGTGCCAACGGGAGCGGGGGGACAGATACGCAGTTCTTC. The encoded protein is CANGSGGTDTQFF.

The chain uses TRBV7-8 and TRBJ1-6; no firm D call. V was clipped by 1 base and J by 17 bases, with 24 bases between them. The CDR3 extends over 16 amino acids. Germline loops: CDR1 SGHVS, CDR2 FQNEAQ. The DNA for the CDR3 is TGTGCCAGCAGCTTAGGGGGAGGTCCCGATACGTCGTATTTCCACTTT. Translating it yields CASSLGGGPDTSYFHF.

This clonotype was seen a handful of times. The CDR3 here is CASSISGAQSPLHF. The CDR3 DNA reads as TGTGCCAGTAGTATTTCTGGGGCCCAATCACCCCTCCACTTT. The genes are TRBV19 and TRBJ1-6, with a tentative D call TRBD1 (5 bases). This CDR3 contains 14 residues. V was cut by 3 bases and J by 10 bases, with 13 bases left in between. CDR1 and CDR2 from the germline V gene are LNHDA and SQIVND (reference sequence). Supplemented by reference TRBV19 and TRBJ1-6, the full variable domain reads DGGITQSPKYLFRKEGQNVTLSCEQNLNHDAMYWYRQDPGQGLRLIYYSQIVNDFQKGDIAEGYSVSREKKESFPLTVTSAQKNPTAFYLCASSISGAQSPLHFGNGTRLTVT.

This clonotype was counted between two and nine times. This likely comes from a read error, as the CDR3 has no conserved phenylalanine or tryptophan at its end. No DNA is shown, since the ends of the CDR3 on it are uncertain; the CDR3 is the one TCRdb lists. V usage is TRBV7-8 and J usage is TRBJ2-3; TRBD2 is the table's D call, not checked against the DNA. Looked up from germline, CDR1 is SGHVS and CDR2 is FQNEAQ. The CDR3 extends over 12 residues, inclusive of both ends. CDR3 sequence reads: CASSLAGGTDTQ.

CDR3 amino acids: CASSLAGGPDCGYTF. The CDR3 DNA follows: TGTGCCAGCAGCTTAGCGGGGGGCCCCGATTGTGGGTACACCTTC. The genes are TRBV7-2 and TRBJ1-2; weak D call: TRBD1 (6 bases). With 0 bases removed from V and 11 bases from J, the gap between germline ends came to 19 bases. There are 15 residues in the CDR3. Germline V gene lookup returns CDR1 SGHTA and CDR2 FQGNSA.

This clonotype occurred once. The DNA is left out, because the CDR3 cannot be placed on it with certainty; the CDR3 is given as TCRdb lists it. The J gene is TRBJ2-3, the V gene TRBV7-7; the table names TRBD1, a call not compared with the DNA. Inclusive of both ends, the CDR3 amounts to 13 amino acids. Looked up from germline, CDR1 is SSHAT and CDR2 is FNYEAQ (reference sequence). This CDR3 is CASSYWGKAPAFW.

This clonotype was observed a few times. This chain connects TRBV20-1 to TRBJ2-5; D possibly uses TRBD1 or TRBD2 (6 bases each). Per the germline V gene, CDR1 is DFQATT and CDR2 is SNEGSKA (reference sequence). This CDR3 has 15 residues. V lost 3 bases and J lost 5, with 19 bases in between. CDR3 DNA: TGCAGTGCTAGCGAGGGCTGGGGGGCCTTTGAGACCCAGTACTTC. This translates into CSASEGWGAFETQYF.

The table lists this clonotype with a few counts. The gene calls are TRBV14 and TRBJ2-1, with D possibly matching TRBD1 (6 bases). The CDR3 length is 17 residues. From germline, CDR1 is SGHDN and CDR2 FVKESK. With 4 bases removed from V and 3 bases from J, the gap between germline ends came to 19 bases. This CDR3 reads CASSPNQQGSIYNEQFF. In DNA, the CDR3 is TGTGCCAGCAGCCCTAACCAACAGGGTTCCATCTACAATGAGCAGTTCTTC.